This is a list of T cell receptor beta chains from one sample in a study of T cells after posttransplantation cyclophosphamide. TCRdb's copy holds only in-frame clones and misses some; the assay was immunoSEQ multiplex PCR. The sample is made up of some 40,000 clones, none counted only once. Sample: PBMCs. The receptors shown here come from a woman between 50 and 59 years old in good health and a related stem cell transplant donor. Both conserved end residues are part of each CDR3.

j_call: NA; v_call: TRBV20-1; cdr3_length: 11; cdr3_aa: CSAPWDYEQYF
j_call: TRBJ1-1; v_call: TRBV6-6; cdr3_length: 16; cdr3_aa: CASSYGTTGKNTEAFF
j_call: TRBJ2-3; v_call: TRBV4-1; cdr3_length: 15; cdr3_aa: CASSQVLADTDTQYF
j_call: TRBJ1-2; v_call: TRBV2; cdr3_length: 14; cdr3_aa: CASSGQGAYYGYTF
j_call: TRBJ2-3; v_call: TRBV14; cdr3_length: 16; cdr3_aa: CASSQAFGTGSNTQYF
j_call: TRBJ1-3; v_call: TRBV6-5; cdr3_length: 15; cdr3_aa: CASKDQAFSGNTIYF
j_call: NA; v_call: TRBV7-2; cdr3_length: 14; cdr3_aa: CASSFTSGYYEQYF
j_call: TRBJ2-1; v_call: TRBV6-1; cdr3_length: 17; cdr3_aa: CASSGFLAGGRYNEQFF
j_call: TRBJ1-1; v_call: TRBV19; cdr3_length: 15; cdr3_aa: CASSTPTGSGAEAFF
j_call: TRBJ1-4; v_call: TRBV11-2; cdr3_length: 14; cdr3_aa: CASSFGTVNEKLFF
j_call: TRBJ1-4; v_call: TRBV5-4; cdr3_length: 14; cdr3_aa: CASSFGQEREKLFF
j_call: TRBJ2-7; v_call: TRBV11-2; cdr3_length: 14; cdr3_aa: CASSLNPTDDEQYF
j_call: TRBJ1-5; v_call: TRBV21-1; cdr3_length: 14; cdr3_aa: CASGVRQGGQPQHF
j_call: TRBJ1-2; v_call: TRBV11-1; cdr3_length: 16; cdr3_aa: CASSRGSTAGDYGYTF
j_call: TRBJ1-1; v_call: TRBV7-2; cdr3_length: 14; cdr3_aa: CASSFQGASTEAFF
j_call: TRBJ2-2; v_call: TRBV28; cdr3_length: 14; cdr3_aa: CASTGTSGTGELFF
j_call: TRBJ1-1; v_call: TRBV10-3; cdr3_length: 13; cdr3_aa: CAISGGGNTEAFF
j_call: TRBJ1-6; v_call: TRBV11-1; cdr3_length: 13; cdr3_aa: CASSFDRESPLHF
j_call: TRBJ1-6; v_call: TRBV30; cdr3_length: 15; cdr3_aa: CAWSVLKGANSPLHF
j_call: TRBJ1-1; v_call: TRBV7-9; cdr3_length: 15; cdr3_aa: CASSPDRGRSTEAFF
j_call: TRBJ2-7; v_call: TRBV5-1; cdr3_length: 15; cdr3_aa: CASSFLGLAGDQQYF
j_call: TRBJ2-1; v_call: TRBV19; cdr3_length: 15; cdr3_aa: CASTQLAGGRNEQFF
j_call: TRBJ1-1; v_call: TRBV19; cdr3_length: 17; cdr3_aa: CASSISAGTGLNTEAFF
j_call: TRBJ1-1; v_call: TRBV5-1; cdr3_length: 14; cdr3_aa: CASSPGGGNTEAFF
j_call: TRBJ2-3; v_call: TRBV7-9; cdr3_length: 14; cdr3_aa: CASSLAGHGDTQYF
j_call: TRBJ2-5; v_call: TRBV12-5; cdr3_length: 16; cdr3_aa: CASGLGVDRVGETQYF
j_call: TRBJ2-7; v_call: TRBV7-9; cdr3_length: 11; cdr3_aa: CASSLVEKQYF
j_call: TRBJ2-2; v_call: TRBV6-1; cdr3_length: 13; cdr3_aa: CASYLRGTGELFF